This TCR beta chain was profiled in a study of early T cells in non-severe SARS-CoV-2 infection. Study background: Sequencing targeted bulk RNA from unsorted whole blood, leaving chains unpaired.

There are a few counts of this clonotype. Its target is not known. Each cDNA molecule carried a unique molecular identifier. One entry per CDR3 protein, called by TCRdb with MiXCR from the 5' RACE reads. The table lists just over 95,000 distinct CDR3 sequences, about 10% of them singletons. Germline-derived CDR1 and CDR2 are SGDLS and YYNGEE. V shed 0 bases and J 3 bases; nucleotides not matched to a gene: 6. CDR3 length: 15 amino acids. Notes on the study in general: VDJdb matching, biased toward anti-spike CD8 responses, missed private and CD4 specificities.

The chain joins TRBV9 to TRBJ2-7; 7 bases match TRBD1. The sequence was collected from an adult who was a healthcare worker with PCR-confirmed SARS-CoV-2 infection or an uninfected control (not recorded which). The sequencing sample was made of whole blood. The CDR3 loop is CASSVVGGAIYEQYF. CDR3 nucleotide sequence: TGTGCCAGCAGCGTAGTAGGGGGCGCAATCTACGAGCAGTACTTC.